This T cell receptor (beta chain) was profiled in a study of T cell responses to AZD1222 COVID-19 vaccine. Data came from immunoSEQ multiplex PCR; TCRdb stores just in-frame clones and leaves some out. The repertoire holds under 150,000 clones, with 90% to 95% as singletons. Deletions cut 2 bases from V and 7 bases from J, with 9 bases between. The CDR3 spans 12 residues. In germline, CDR1 is MDHEN, CDR2 SYDVKM. General study points: Nearly half of the spike-specific TCRs reportedly recognize variant regions that carry no mutations. Repertoire sampling occurred only after the peak T cell response. Only five or six AZD1222 recipients tested seropositive at baseline. Donors were mostly white British, more females; clonal diversity possibly underestimated.

Turning to this clone: The antigen is unknown.

V gene TRBV28 combines with J gene TRBJ2-7; D uncertain. This TCR was recovered from an adult in good health. Material: peripheral blood, obtained on day 0 of AZD1222 vaccination. The CDR3: CASSLRVREQYF. CDR3 nucleotides: TGTGCCAGCAGTTTAAGAGTAAGAGAGCAGTACTTC.